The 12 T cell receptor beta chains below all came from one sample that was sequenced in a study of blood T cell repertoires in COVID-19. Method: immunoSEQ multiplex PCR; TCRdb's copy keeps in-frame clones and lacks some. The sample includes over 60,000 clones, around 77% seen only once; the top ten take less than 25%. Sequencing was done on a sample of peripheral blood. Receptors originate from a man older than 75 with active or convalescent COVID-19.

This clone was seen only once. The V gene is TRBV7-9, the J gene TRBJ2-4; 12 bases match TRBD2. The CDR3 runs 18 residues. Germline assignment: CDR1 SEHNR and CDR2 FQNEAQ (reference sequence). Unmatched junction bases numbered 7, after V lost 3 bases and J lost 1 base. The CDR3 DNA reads TGTGCCAGCAGCTTGACGACTAGCGGGAGTTTTGCCAAAAACATTCAGTACTTC. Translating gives CASSLTTSGSFAKNIQYF.

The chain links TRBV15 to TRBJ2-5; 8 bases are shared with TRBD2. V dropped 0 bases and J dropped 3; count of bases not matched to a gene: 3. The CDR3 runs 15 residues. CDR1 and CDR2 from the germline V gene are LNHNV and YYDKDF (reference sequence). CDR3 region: CATSRDAGGEETQYF. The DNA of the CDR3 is TGTGCCACCAGCAGAGATGCCGGGGGGGAAGAGACCCAGTACTTC.

This chain's CDR3 is CASSANDRLEGYTF. The CDR3 nucleotides are TGCGCCAGCAGCGCCAACGACAGACTTGAGGGCTACACCTTC. The chain carries TRBV5-1 and TRBJ1-2, with D tentatively TRBD1 (5 bases). V was clipped by 4 bases and J by 8 bases, with 18 bases between them. CDR1 is SGHRS, CDR2 YFSETQ, per germline. The CDR3 is 14 amino acids.

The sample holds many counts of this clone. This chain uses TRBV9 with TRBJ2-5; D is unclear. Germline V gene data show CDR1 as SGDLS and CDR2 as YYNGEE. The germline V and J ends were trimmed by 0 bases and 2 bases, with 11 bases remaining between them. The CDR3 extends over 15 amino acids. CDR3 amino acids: CASSVGLGQQETQYF. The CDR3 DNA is TGTGCCAGCAGCGTAGGTCTTGGTCAGCAAGAGACCCAGTACTTC.

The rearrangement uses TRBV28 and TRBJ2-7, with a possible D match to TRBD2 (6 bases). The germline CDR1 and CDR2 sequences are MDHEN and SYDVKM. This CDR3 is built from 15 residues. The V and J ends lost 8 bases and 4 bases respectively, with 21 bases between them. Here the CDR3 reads CASAPPGLRGYEQYF. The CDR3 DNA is TGTGCCAGCGCACCTCCGGGACTCCGAGGGTACGAGCAGTACTTC. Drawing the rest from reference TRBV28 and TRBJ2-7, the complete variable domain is DVKVTQSSRYLVKRTGEKVFLECVQDMDHENMFWYRQDPGLGLRLIYFSYDVKMKEKGDIPEGYSVSREKKERFSLILESASTNQTSMYLCASAPPGLRGYEQYFGPGTRLTVT.

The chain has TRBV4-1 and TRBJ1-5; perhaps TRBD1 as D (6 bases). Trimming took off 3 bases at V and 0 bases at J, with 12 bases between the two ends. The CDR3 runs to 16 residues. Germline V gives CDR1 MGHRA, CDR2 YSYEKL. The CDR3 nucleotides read TGCGCCAGCAGCCAGCCACAGGGATCTAGCAATCAGCCCCAGCATTTT. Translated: CASSQPQGSSNQPQHF.

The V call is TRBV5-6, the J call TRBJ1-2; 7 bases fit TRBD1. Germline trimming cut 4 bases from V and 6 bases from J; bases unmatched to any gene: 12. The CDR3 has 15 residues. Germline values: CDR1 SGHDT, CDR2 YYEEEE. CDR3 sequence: CASSPMGQPWNGYTF. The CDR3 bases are TGTGCCAGCAGCCCGATGGGACAGCCCTGGAATGGCTACACCTTC.

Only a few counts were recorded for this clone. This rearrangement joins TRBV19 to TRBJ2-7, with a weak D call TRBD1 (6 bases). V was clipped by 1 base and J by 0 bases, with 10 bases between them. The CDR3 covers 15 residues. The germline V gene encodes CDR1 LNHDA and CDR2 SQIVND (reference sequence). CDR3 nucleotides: TGTGCCAGTAGTATAGTTGGACAGAACTCCTACGAGCAGTACTTC. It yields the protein CASSIVGQNSYEQYF.

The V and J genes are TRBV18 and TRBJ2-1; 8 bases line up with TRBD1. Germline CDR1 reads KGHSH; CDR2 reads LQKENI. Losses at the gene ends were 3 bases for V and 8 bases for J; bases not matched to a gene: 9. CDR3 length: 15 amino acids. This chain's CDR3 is CASSPTQDRVDEQFF. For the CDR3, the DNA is TGTGCCAGCTCACCTACCCAGGACAGGGTAGATGAGCAGTTCTTC. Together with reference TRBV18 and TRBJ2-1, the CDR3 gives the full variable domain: NAGVMQNPRHLVRRRGQEARLRCSPMKGHSHVYWYRQLPEEGLKFMVYLQKENIIDESGMPKERFSAEFPKEGPSILRIQQVVRGDSAAYFCASSPTQDRVDEQFFGPGTRLTVL.

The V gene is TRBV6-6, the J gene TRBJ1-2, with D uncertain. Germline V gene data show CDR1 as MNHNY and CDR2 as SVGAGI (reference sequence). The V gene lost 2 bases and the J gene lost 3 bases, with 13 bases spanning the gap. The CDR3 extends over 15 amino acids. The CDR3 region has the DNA TGTGCCAGCAGTTACCCCCCCGGAGGGTACTATGGCTACACCTTC. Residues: CASSYPPGGYYGYTF.

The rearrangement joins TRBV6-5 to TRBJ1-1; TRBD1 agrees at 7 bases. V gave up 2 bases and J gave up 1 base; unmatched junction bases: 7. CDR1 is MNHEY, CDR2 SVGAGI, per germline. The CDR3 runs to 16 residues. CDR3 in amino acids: CASSYTGQLQNTEAFF. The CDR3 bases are TGTGCCAGCAGTTACACGGGACAGCTCCAGAACACTGAAGCTTTCTTT.

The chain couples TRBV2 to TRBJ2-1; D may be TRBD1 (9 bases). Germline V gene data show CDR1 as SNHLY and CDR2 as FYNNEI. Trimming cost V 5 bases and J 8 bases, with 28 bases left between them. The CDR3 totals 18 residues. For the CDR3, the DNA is TGTGCCAGCAGTCCTCCACTGGGACAGGGACTAGGCGGGGATGAGCAGTTCTTC. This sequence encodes CASSPPLGQGLGGDEQFF.